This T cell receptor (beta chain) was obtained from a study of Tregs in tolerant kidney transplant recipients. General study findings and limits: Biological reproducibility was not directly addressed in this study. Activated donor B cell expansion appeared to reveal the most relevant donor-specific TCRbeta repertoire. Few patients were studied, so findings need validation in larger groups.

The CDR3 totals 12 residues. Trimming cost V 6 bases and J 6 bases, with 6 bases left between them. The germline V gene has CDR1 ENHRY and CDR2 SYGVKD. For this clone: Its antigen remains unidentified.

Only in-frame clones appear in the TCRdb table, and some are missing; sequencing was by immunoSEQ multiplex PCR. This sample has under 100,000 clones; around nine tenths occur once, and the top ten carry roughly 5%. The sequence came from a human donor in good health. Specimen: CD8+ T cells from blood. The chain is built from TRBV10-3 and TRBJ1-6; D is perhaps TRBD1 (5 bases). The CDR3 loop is CAIRGPNSPLHF. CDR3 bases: TGTGCCATCAGGGGACCTAATTCACCCCTCCACTTT.